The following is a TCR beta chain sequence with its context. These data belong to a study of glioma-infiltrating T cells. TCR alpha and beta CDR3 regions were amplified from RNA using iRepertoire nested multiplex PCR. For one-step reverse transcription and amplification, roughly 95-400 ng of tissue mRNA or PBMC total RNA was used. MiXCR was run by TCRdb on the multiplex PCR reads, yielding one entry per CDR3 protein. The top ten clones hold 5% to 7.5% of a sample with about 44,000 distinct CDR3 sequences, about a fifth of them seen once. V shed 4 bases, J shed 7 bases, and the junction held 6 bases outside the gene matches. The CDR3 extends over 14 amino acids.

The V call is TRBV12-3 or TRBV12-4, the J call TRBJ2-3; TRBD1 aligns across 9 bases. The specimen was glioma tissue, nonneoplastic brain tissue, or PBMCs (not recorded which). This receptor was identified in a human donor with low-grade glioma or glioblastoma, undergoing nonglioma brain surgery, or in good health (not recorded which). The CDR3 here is CASSYRDRVNTQYF. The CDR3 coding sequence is TGTGCCAGCAGTTACCGGGACAGGGTGAATACGCAGTATTTT.